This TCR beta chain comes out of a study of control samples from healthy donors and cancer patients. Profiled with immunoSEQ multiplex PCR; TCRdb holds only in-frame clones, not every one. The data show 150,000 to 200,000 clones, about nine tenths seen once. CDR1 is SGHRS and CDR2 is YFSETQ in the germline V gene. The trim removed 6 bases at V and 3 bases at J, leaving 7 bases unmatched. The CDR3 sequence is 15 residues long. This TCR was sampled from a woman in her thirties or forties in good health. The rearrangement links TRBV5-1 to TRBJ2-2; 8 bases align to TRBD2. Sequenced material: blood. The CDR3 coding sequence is TGCGCCAGCAACCCCGGGAGGGGGTACACCGGGGAGCTGTTTTTT. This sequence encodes CASNPGRGYTGELFF.